The sequence of this TCR beta chain was determined in a study of CD8 T cells in Susac syndrome. Random hexamers were used to reverse transcribe about 0.45 to 1 ug of RNA. TCRdb re-called the immunoSEQ multiplex PCR reads with MiXCR, one entry per CDR3 protein. Among about 150,000 distinct CDR3 sequences listed, approximately 96% were seen once. This clonotype was detected only once. Germline V gives CDR1 SEHNR, CDR2 FQNEAQ (reference sequence). This CDR3 has 14 amino acids. Trimming removed 7 bases at V and 0 bases at J, with 10 bases between. What was sequenced was CD4+ T cells from PBMCs. The TCR originated in a human donor with multiple sclerosis. The rearrangement links TRBV7-9 to TRBJ2-1; D not certain. CDR3 in DNA: TGTGCCAGCACGTCTCGAGACTCCTACAATGAGCAGTTCTTC. It yields the protein CASTSRDSYNEQFF.